Listed here is a single T cell receptor (beta chain). Its antigen is not identified. The data originate from a study of cytomegalovirus exposure and HLA in healthy donors. Whole-study context: In an earlier analysis, 95 million to 140 million unique TCR beta sequences were found from some 200 million T cells. General study findings and limits: Later on, an analysis showed TCR association rates differing by HLA locus, with DRB1 the most and HLA-C the fewest. In a later analysis, donors in an Asian-associated ancestry cluster reportedly had fewer N-insertions in productive TCRs than the cohort mean. Through in vitro validation, three CMV-associated chains were shown to be specific for CMV antigens.

60 Vbeta and 13 Jbeta primers were used in PCR. The table came from immunoSEQ multiplex PCR; TCRdb's copy has only in-frame clones and leaves some out. The sample shows 100,000 to 150,000 clones, and around 2.7% sits with its ten largest clones. The CDR3 totals 14 residues. The germline gives CDR1 MNHNS, CDR2 SASEGT. The chain carries TRBV6-1 and TRBJ2-5; 9 bases line up with TRBD2. The DNA end lines up better with TRBJ2-7; the J call may be wrong. The receptor was derived from a man in his thirties or forties in good health and CMV-seronegative. Material for sequencing was PBMCs. The CDR3 reads CASKRLADSYEQYF. CDR3 nucleotides: TGTGCCAGCAAGAGACTAGCGGACTCCTACGAGCAGTACTTC.